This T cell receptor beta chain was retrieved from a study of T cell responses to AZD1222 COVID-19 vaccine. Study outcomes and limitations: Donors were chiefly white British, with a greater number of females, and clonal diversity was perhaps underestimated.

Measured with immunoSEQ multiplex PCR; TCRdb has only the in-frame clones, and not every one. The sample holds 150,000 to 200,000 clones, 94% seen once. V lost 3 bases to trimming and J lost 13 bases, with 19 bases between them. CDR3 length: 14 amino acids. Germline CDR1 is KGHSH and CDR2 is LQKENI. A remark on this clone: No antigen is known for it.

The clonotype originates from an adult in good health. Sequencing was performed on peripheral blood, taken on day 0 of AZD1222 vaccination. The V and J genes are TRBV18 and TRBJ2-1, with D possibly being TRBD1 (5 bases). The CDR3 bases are TGTGCCAGCTCACCCCTAGACAGAGAGTCAGCCCAGTTCTTC. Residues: CASSPLDRESAQFF.